A selection of T cell receptor beta chains follows, all from one sample in a study of T cells in Graves' hyperthyroidism and ophthalmopathy. MiXCR was run by TCRdb on the multiplex PCR reads, yielding one entry per CDR3 protein. The sample shows about 640,000 distinct CDR3 sequences, about a fifth of them seen only once. Sequencing was done on a sample of blood. All receptors derive from a man younger than 40 with Graves' ophthalmopathy. Both conserved end residues are part of each CDR3. D genes are given only for firm matches. Part of the rows lack a size; the others show once, few, many or a class for expanded clones.

v_call	d_call	clone_size	j_call	cdr3_aa	cdr3_nt
TRBV7-9	NA	NA	TRBJ2-7	CASSLAGDYYEQYF	TGTGCCAGCAGCTTAGCCGGAGATTACTACGAGCAGTACTTC
TRBV19	NA	few	TRBJ1-1	CASSPTAPGITEAFF	TGTGCCAGTAGTCCCACCGCCCCAGGGATCACTGAAGCTTTCTTT
TRBV4-1	TRBD1	NA	TRBJ1-1	CASRETGQGFVGTEAFF	TGTGCCAGCAGGGAGACAGGGCAGGGGTTTGTGGGCACTGAAGCTTTCTTT
TRBV7-9	NA	NA	TRBJ1-5	CASSTASGTQPQHF	TGTGCCAGCAGCACCGCTTCAGGGACTCAGCCCCAGCATTTT
TRBV7-8	TRBD2	NA	TRBJ2-1	CASSLDLRLAGALYNEQFF	TGTGCCAGCAGCTTGGATCTTCGACTAGCGGGAGCCCTCTACAATGAGCAGTTCTTC
TRBV7-9	TRBD1	NA	TRBJ2-7	CASSVQLGQGSYEQYF	TGTGCCAGCAGCGTTCAGTTGGGACAGGGGTCATACGAGCAGTACTTC
TRBV5-1	NA	NA	TRBJ2-2	CASSFGTQGTGELFF	TGCGCCAGCAGCTTTGGGACACAGGGAACCGGGGAGCTGTTTTTT
TRBV12-3/TRBV12-4	TRBD1	once	TRBJ1-6	CASSRGQGRDSPLHF	TGTGCCAGCAGTCGTGGACAGGGACGCGATTCACCCCTCCACTTT
TRBV5-1	NA	NA	TRBJ1-2	CASSLDGDFNYGYTF	TGCGCCAGCAGCTTGGACGGGGATTTCAACTATGGCTACACCTTC
TRBV15	NA	NA	TRBJ2-7	CATSRRGAGKLYEQYF	TGTGCCACCAGCAGGAGAGGGGCCGGGAAACTCTACGAGCAGTACTTC
TRBV6-2/TRBV6-3	NA	NA	TRBJ2-2	CASSYLGPGELFF	TGTGCCAGCAGTTACTTGGGGCCCGGGGAGCTGTTTTTT
TRBV5-1	NA	NA	TRBJ1-2	CASSLEGYGHTF	TGCGCCAGCAGCTTGGAGGGATATGGCCACACCTTC
TRBV20-1	TRBD2	few	TRBJ2-3	CSASALAGAKTDTQYF	TGCAGTGCTAGTGCGCTAGCGGGAGCGAAGACAGATACGCAGTATTTT
TRBV6-2/TRBV6-3	NA	NA	TRBJ2-3	CASRMQVTDTQYF	TGTGCCAGCAGGATGCAGGTCACAGATACGCAGTATTTT
TRBV5-1	TRBD2	few	TRBJ2-5	CASSLEGTIQETQYF	TGCGCCAGCAGCTTGGAGGGGACTATCCAAGAGACCCAGTACTTC
TRBV2	NA	NA	TRBJ1-2	CASRFSVTGYTF	TGTGCCAGCAGATTCTCCGTTACTGGCTACACCTTC
TRBV6-6	TRBD2	few	TRBJ2-5	CASSYTGTSGRETQYF	TGTGCCAGCAGTTACACCGGGACTAGCGGGAGGGAGACCCAGTACTTC
TRBV5-1	NA	many	TRBJ1-1	CASSLEPGADTEAFF	TGCGCCAGCAGCTTGGAGCCAGGGGCGGACACTGAAGCTTTCTTT
TRBV27	TRBD1	few	TRBJ1-6	CASSLSTGTDNSPLHF	TGTGCCAGCAGTTTATCGACGGGGACAGATAATTCACCCCTCCACTTT
TRBV10-1	NA	NA	TRBJ2-2	CASSARQGSAGELFF	TGCGCCAGCAGTGCCCGGCAGGGTAGTGCCGGGGAGCTGTTTTTT
TRBV20-1	TRBD2	many	TRBJ2-7	CSARVGLAGTYEQYF	TGCAGTGCTAGAGTGGGCCTAGCGGGAACCTACGAGCAGTACTTC
TRBV29-1	NA	NA	TRBJ2-7	CSVVGSSYERYF	TGCAGCGTTGTCGGAAGCTCCTACGAGCGGTACTTC
TRBV12-3/TRBV12-4	TRBD2	many	TRBJ2-5	CASSLERGEGLETQYF	TGTGCCAGCAGTTTAGAGCGGGGGGAGGGCTTAGAGACCCAGTACTTC
TRBV28	TRBD1	few	TRBJ1-2	CASSSPLPEGAANYGYTF	TGTGCCAGCAGCAGTCCCCTCCCGGAGGGGGCGGCTAACTATGGCTACACCTTC
TRBV10-3	TRBD2	NA	TRBJ2-3	CAISDGLAGSTDTQYF	TGTGCCATCAGTGATGGACTAGCGGGTAGCACAGATACGCAGTATTTT
TRBV10-3	TRBD1	NA	TRBJ2-7	CATGGTGNYEQYF	TGTGCCACCGGAGGGACAGGAAACTACGAGCAGTACTTC
TRBV29-1	TRBD1	many	TRBJ2-1	CSVGLGGRIDEQFF	TGCAGCGTGGGTTTAGGGGGCCGAATCGATGAGCAGTTCTTC